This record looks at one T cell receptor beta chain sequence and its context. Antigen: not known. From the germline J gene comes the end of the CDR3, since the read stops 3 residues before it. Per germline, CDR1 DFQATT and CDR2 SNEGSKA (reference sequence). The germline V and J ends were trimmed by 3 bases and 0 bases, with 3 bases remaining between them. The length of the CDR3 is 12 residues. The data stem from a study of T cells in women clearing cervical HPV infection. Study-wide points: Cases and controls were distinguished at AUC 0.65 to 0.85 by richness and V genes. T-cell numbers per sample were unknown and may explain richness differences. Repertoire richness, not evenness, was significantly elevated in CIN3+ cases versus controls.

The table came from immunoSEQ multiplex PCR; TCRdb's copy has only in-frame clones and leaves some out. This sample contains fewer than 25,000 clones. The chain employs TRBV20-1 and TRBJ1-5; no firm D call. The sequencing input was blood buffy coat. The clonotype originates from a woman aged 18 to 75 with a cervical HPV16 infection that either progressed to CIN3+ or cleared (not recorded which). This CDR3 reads CSASYSNQPQHF. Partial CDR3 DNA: TGCAGTGCTAGTTATAGCAATCAGCCC.